One sample yielded the 20 T cell receptor beta chains listed below, sequenced in a study of shared clonotypes between healthy human individuals. Measured with immunoSEQ multiplex PCR; TCRdb has only the in-frame clones, and not every one. Among roughly 1.5 million clones listed, approximately 98% were seen once. The material sequenced was naive CD4+ T cells sorted from blood. The subset: CD45RA+ positively selected. Receptor source: a young man in good health.

This chain joins TRBV7-3 and TRBJ2-3; TRBD2 is a possible D gene (6 bases). The germline gives CDR1 SGHTA, CDR2 FQGTGA. This CDR3 has 14 amino acids. V shed 2 bases and J shed 8 bases, with 14 bases lying between them. The CDR3 DNA follows: TGTGCCAGCAGCTTAGGGTGGTCGGAGGGTACGCAGTATTTT. Translation: CASSLGWSEGTQYF.

This clone was seen once. The gene calls are TRBV27 and TRBJ2-5; D gene ambiguous. Germline CDR1 is MNHEY and CDR2 is SMNVEV (reference sequence). This CDR3 spans 15 amino acids. V lost 6 bases and J lost 4, with 18 bases in between. The DNA for the CDR3 is TGTGCCAGCAGAGTTACCCCCCGGGTAGGAGAGACCCAGTACTTC. Amino acid sequence: CASRVTPRVGETQYF.

The chain uses TRBV19 and TRBJ2-3; TRBD1 might be the D (6 bases). Germline V lookup: CDR1 LNHDA, CDR2 SQIVND (reference sequence). The V and J ends lost 7 bases and 1 base respectively, with 9 bases between them. CDR3 length: 13 residues. The CDR3 protein is CASKEGGTDTQYF. The DNA for the CDR3 is TGTGCCAGTAAAGAGGGGGGCACAGATACGCAGTATTTT.

CDR3 protein: CASSLDSGEYEQYF. CDR3 in DNA: TGTGCCAGCAGCTTAGACTCAGGGGAGTACGAGCAGTACTTC. V and J are TRBV11-1 and TRBJ2-7, with D possibly matching TRBD1 (6 bases). There are 14 residues in the CDR3. V lost 1 base and J lost 4, with 11 bases in between. Germline V gene data show CDR1 as SGHAT and CDR2 as FQDESV (reference sequence).

With respect to this clone: This same CDR3 is encoded by further DNA sequences in the sample. The chain recombines TRBV25-1 with TRBJ2-7, with a weak D call TRBD1 (5 bases). The germline V and J ends were trimmed by 1 base and 0 bases, with 10 bases remaining between them. The CDR3 sequence is 15 residues long. Per the germline V gene, CDR1 is MGHDK and CDR2 is SYGVNS. The CDR3 here is CASSESGQGSYEQYF. The CDR3 nucleotides are TGTGCCAGCAGTGAATCAGGGCAGGGCTCCTACGAGCAGTACTTC.

This clone was seen only once. This chain connects TRBV5-1 to TRBJ2-2, with D unclear. The V gene lost 6 bases and the J gene lost 0 bases, with 21 bases spanning the gap. This CDR3 region has 18 residues. Germline V gives CDR1 SGHRS, CDR2 YFSETQ. The CDR3 loop is CASTPNSPANANTGELFF. Here the CDR3 DNA reads TGCGCCAGCACCCCTAATTCCCCGGCGAACGCGAACACCGGGGAGCTGTTTTTT.

This clone has only one observation. The chain carries TRBV5-4 and TRBJ2-1; TRBD2 matches 16 bases. Germline CDR1 reads SGHNT; CDR2 reads YYREEE (reference sequence). This CDR3 has 17 residues. The ends lost 4 bases at V and 5 bases at J; junction bases unmatched: 6. The CDR3 region has the DNA TGTGCCAGCAGCCCGGGACTAGCGGGAGGGCCACACAATGAGCAGTTCTTC. The encoded protein is CASSPGLAGGPHNEQFF.

This chain uses TRBV5-6 with TRBJ2-7, with 9 bases fitting TRBD2. The CDR3 length is 19 residues. Unmatched junction bases numbered 16, after V lost 1 base and J lost 2 bases. Germline-derived CDR1 and CDR2 are SGHDT and YYEEEE. Here the CDR3 reads CASSLTLRLAESGTYEQYF. CDR3 sequence (DNA): TGTGCCAGCAGCTTGACGCTTCGACTAGCGGAATCCGGAACCTACGAGCAGTACTTC.

J is TRBJ2-7 and V is TRBV11-2; D may match TRBD1 or TRBD2 (5 bases each). This CDR3 comprises 17 residues. The V gene lost 1 base and the J gene lost 3 bases, with 19 bases spanning the gap. Germline V lookup: CDR1 SGHAT, CDR2 FQNNGV. CDR3 DNA sequence: TGTGCCAGCAGCTTAGCCGTTCGCCTCGGGACCCTCTACGAGCAGTACTTC. It codes for CASSLAVRLGTLYEQYF.

The rearrangement joins TRBV7-9 to TRBJ2-1, with a weak D call TRBD2 (5 bases). Germline CDR1 and CDR2: SEHNR and FQNEAQ (reference sequence). The CDR3 consists of 13 residues. V was pared by 4 bases and J by 5 bases, with 9 bases between. Here the CDR3 reads CASSSVGDNEQFF. The CDR3 nucleotides read TGTGCCAGCAGCTCCGTCGGGGACAATGAGCAGTTCTTC.

This chain uses TRBV5-1 with TRBJ2-1; TRBD2 aligns across 8 bases. This CDR3 has 13 amino acids. In germline, CDR1 is SGHRS, CDR2 YFSETQ. V lost 5 bases, J lost 5 bases, and 3 bases stayed unmatched. In DNA, the CDR3 is TGCGCCAGCAGTAGCGGGAATAACAATGAGCAGTTCTTC. Its translation is CASSSGNNNEQFF.

This clone came up once. The chain carries TRBV19 and TRBJ1-5, with a weak D call TRBD1 (6 bases). The V gene's germline CDR1 is LNHDA and CDR2 SQIVND (reference sequence). This CDR3 comprises 14 residues. The V and J ends lost 6 bases and 4 bases respectively, with 13 bases between them. The CDR3 loop reads CASRIDRTNQPQHF. Here the CDR3 DNA reads TGTGCCAGTAGAATTGACAGGACTAATCAGCCCCAGCATTTT.

The chain is built from TRBV2 and TRBJ2-3; D uncertain. This CDR3 is 15 amino acids long. Trimming took off 4 bases at V and 4 bases at J, with 15 bases between the two ends. Germline V gene lookup returns CDR1 SNHLY and CDR2 FYNNEI. For the CDR3, the DNA is TGTGCCAGCAGTGTGTGGGATGACAAGGCAGATACGCAGTATTTT. This codes for CASSVWDDKADTQYF.

The rearrangement joins TRBV14 to TRBJ2-3; no reliable D call. Germline CDR1 is SGHDN and CDR2 is FVKESK. The CDR3 totals 16 residues. V was pared by 0 bases and J by 0 bases, with 10 bases between. For the CDR3, the DNA is TGTGCCAGCAGCCAAGACTTAGTGACCAGCACAGATACGCAGTATTTT. Amino acid sequence: CASSQDLVTSTDTQYF.

In regard to this clone: At one of its ends the junction is not consistent with the germline gene, which may arise from a read error. The V call is TRBV7-8, the J call TRBJ2-1, with 10 bases matching TRBD2. Germline loops: CDR1 SGHVS, CDR2 FQNEAQ. The CDR3 is 16 amino acids. DNA for the CDR3: TGTGCCAGCAGCCTAGCGGGAGTTCACTCCTACAATGAGCAGTTCTTC. Protein product: CASSLAGVHSYNEQFF.

DNA of the CDR3: TGCGCCAGCAGCACAACCGGGACTCTCCTAAGCGGTCACGAGCAGTACTTC. Translation: CASSTTGTLLSGHEQYF. This chain joins TRBV5-1 and TRBJ2-7; D might be TRBD2 (6 bases). The CDR3 is made up of 17 amino acids. Trimming shortened V by 4 bases and J by 5 bases, and 25 bases separated the two germline ends. Germline CDR1 SGHRS, CDR2 YFSETQ.

The chain combines TRBV6-6 with TRBJ2-3, with 7 bases lining up with TRBD2. The germline V gene encodes CDR1 MNHNY and CDR2 SVGAGI (reference sequence). J lost 0 bases, V lost 6 bases, and 3 bases had no gene match. The CDR3 is 14 amino acids. The CDR3 loop is CASRNSGSTDTQYF. The CDR3 bases are TGTGCCAGCAGAAATAGCGGGAGCACAGATACGCAGTATTTT.

CDR3 sequence: CASSRRPSSYNEQFF. The CDR3 nucleotides read TGTGCCAGTAGTCGCCGACCGAGCTCCTACAATGAGCAGTTCTTC. The chain uses TRBV19 and TRBJ2-1; D gene ambiguous. The CDR3 is 15 residues long. V was cut by 5 bases and J by 0 bases, with 11 bases left in between. Germline CDR1 is LNHDA and CDR2 is SQIVND (reference sequence).

The CDR3, as DNA: TGTGCCAGCAGCTTGGTAGGGGCAGGGTACGAGCAGTACTTC. This encodes CASSLVGAGYEQYF. This chain joins TRBV5-6 and TRBJ2-7, with a possible D match to TRBD1 (5 bases). Trimming cost V 0 bases and J 4 bases, with 11 bases left between them. Germline V gene lookup returns CDR1 SGHDT and CDR2 YYEEEE. The CDR3 has 14 amino acids.

This chain connects TRBV6-6 to TRBJ1-5; D not resolved. Trimming removed 8 bases at V and 4 bases at J, with 15 bases between. In germline, CDR1 is MNHNY, CDR2 SVGAGI (reference sequence). This CDR3 contains 14 residues. CDR3 protein: CASRKAEVNQPQHF. CDR3 coding DNA: TGTGCCAGCCGTAAGGCAGAAGTAAATCAGCCCCAGCATTTT.